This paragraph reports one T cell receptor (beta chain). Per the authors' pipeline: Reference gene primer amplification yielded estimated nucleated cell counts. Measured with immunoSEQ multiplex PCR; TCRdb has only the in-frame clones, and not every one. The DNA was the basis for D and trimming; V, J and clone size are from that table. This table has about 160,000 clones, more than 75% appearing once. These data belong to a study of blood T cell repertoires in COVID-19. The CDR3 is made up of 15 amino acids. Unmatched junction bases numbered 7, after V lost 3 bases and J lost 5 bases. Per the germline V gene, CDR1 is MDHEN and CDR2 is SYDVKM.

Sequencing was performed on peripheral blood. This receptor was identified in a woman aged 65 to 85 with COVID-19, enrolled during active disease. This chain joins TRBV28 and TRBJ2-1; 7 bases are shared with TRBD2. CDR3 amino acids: CASSFVTSANNEQFF. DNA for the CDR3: TGTGCCAGCAGTTTTGTAACTAGCGCCAACAATGAGCAGTTCTTC. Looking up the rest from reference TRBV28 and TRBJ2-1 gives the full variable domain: DVKVTQSSRYLVKRTGEKVFLECVQDMDHENMFWYRQDPGLGLRLIYFSYDVKMKEKGDIPEGYSVSREKKERFSLILESASTNQTSMYLCASSFVTSANNEQFFGPGTRLTVL.